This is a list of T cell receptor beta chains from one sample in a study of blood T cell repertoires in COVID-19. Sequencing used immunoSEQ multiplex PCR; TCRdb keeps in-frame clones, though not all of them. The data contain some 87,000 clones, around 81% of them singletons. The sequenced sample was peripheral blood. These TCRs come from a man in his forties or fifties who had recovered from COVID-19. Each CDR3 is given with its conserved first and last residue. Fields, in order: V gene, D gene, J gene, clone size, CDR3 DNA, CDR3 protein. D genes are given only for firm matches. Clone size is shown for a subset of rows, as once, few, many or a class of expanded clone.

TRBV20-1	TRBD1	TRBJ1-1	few	TGCAGTGCTATTGACAGGGGCACTGAAGCTTTCTTT	CSAIDRGTEAFF
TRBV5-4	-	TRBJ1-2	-	TGTGCCAGCAGCTTGCCCGGGGAGGGGAGCGGCTACACCTTC	CASSLPGEGSGYTF
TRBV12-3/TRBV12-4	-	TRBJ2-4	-	TGTGCCAGCAGTTTTGTGGGAGGAGGCATTCAGTACTTC	CASSFVGGGIQYF
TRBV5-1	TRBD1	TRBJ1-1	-	TGCGCCAGCAGCTGGACAGGGAGGGAAGCTTTCTTT	CASSWTGREAFF
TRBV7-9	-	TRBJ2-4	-	TGTGCCAGCAGCTTAGAAACAGGCCTAGCCAAAAACATTCAGTACTTC	CASSLETGLAKNIQYF
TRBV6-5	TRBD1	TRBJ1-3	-	TGTGCCAGCAGCCGACAGGGGAGCTCTGGAAACACCATATATTTT	CASSRQGSSGNTIYF
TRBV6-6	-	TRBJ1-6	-	TGTGCCAGCACTCTAAGGGACACCAATTCACCCCTCCACTTT	CASTLRDTNSPLHF
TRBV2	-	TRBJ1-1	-	TGTGCCAGCAGGAACAGGGTCGCAGGCGAAGCTTTCTTT	CASRNRVAGEAFF
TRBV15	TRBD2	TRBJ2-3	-	TGTGCCACCAGCAGAGGGGGGGTAGCGGGAGAGCATACGCAGTATTTT	CATSRGGVAGEHTQYF
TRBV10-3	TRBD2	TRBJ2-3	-	TGTGCCATCAGTGAGTATAGCGGGGAATCAGATACGCAGTATTTT	CAISEYSGESDTQYF
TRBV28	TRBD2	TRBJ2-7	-	TGTGCCAGCATTTCGGGACTAGCGGGAGTCTACGAGCAGTACTTC	CASISGLAGVYEQYF
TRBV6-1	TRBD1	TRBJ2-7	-	TGTGCCAGCAGTGTCCGGACACAAGGGGACAGGGCCCACGAGCAGTACTTC	CASSVRTQGDRAHEQYF
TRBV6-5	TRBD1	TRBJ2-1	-	TGTGCCAGCAGGCGGGACAGGGAACCCTACAATGAGCAGTTCTTC	CASRRDREPYNEQFF
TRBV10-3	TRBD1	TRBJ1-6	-	TGTGCCATCAGGACAGGGAAGGAAGGCTCACCCCTCCACTTT	CAIRTGKEGSPLHF
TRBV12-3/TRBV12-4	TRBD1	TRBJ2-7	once	TGTGCCAGCAGATCCGGGACAGGGGATTTAGTTTACTTC	CASRSGTGDLVYF
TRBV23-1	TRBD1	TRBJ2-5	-	TGCGCCAGCAGTCCTCCCCCGAGACAGGGTCCCAGATCGGAAGAGACCCAGTACTTC	CASSPPPRQGPRSEETQYF
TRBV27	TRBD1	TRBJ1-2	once	TGTGCCAGCCGATCACGGACAGGGGTTGGGGGCTACACCTTC	CASRSRTGVGGYTF
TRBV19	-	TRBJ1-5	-	TGTGCCAGTAGTATAGATCAAGGGGCAGGGGCGCACAATCAGCCCCAGCATTTT	CASSIDQGAGAHNQPQHF
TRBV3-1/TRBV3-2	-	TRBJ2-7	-	TGTGCCAGCAGCCCCTCCTCCTACGAGCAGTACTTC	CASSPSSYEQYF
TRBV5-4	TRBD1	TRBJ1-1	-	TGTGCCAGCAGCTTGGGACAGGGTAGAAACACTGAAGCTTTCTTT	CASSLGQGRNTEAFF
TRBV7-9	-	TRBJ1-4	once	TGTGCCAGCAGCTTTGGTGGGTTGCAGGGCCCCGGAAAACTGTTTTTT	CASSFGGLQGPGKLFF
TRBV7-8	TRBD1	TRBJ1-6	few	TGTGCCAGCAGCCCAGGACAGGGGAGCAATTCACCCCTCCACTTT	CASSPGQGSNSPLHF
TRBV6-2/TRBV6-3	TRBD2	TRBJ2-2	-	TGTGCCAGCAGTACTAGCGGGGGACGCACCGGGGAGCTGTTTTTT	CASSTSGGRTGELFF